This is a list of T cell receptor beta chains from one sample in a study of blood T cell repertoires in COVID-19. The repertoire was sequenced with immunoSEQ multiplex PCR; TCRdb's copy has only in-frame clones and lacks some. The sample has 150,000 to 200,000 clones; roughly 84% are singletons. The source material was peripheral blood. These receptors were obtained from a human donor with acute or convalescent COVID-19. The donor label of this sample is uncertain. CDR3s include the opening cysteine and the closing phenylalanine or tryptophan. D genes are given only for firm matches. Clone size is given for some rows only: seen once, a few or many times, or a class if the clone is expanded.

NA	NA	TRBJ1-3	TRBV28	TGTGCCAGCAGCACCGGACAGTCTGGAAACACCATATATTTT	CASSTGQSGNTIYF
NA	NA	TRBJ1-4	TRBV5-1	TGCGCCAGCAGCTTGGCCAACGGGGAAAGCGAAAAACTGTTTTTT	CASSLANGESEKLFF
NA	TRBD1	TRBJ2-7	TRBV28	TGTGCCAGCAGGCTACAGGGGAGCTATTCCTCCTACGAGCAGTACTTC	CASRLQGSYSSYEQYF
NA	TRBD1	TRBJ1-5	TRBV6-5	TGTGCCAGCTGGACAGGGAGTTTAGGCAATCAGCCCCAGCATTTT	CASWTGSLGNQPQHF
NA	NA	TRBJ2-7	TRBV5-6	TGTGCCAGCAGCTCCCGTAAAGACGGAGCCTACGAGCAGTACTTC	CASSSRKDGAYEQYF
NA	TRBD2	TRBJ2-7	TRBV28	TGTGCCAGCACCTCAGCGGGGCCCCTTTACGAGCAGTACTTC	CASTSAGPLYEQYF
NA	TRBD2	TRBJ2-1	TRBV19	TGTGCCAGTAGTATTCGGGGGGAGCGGAACAATGAGCAGTTCTTC	CASSIRGERNNEQFF
NA	NA	TRBJ2-2	TRBV15	TGTGCCACCAGCAGAGGCGCCGCCACAGGGTCAGGGCACGGGGAGCTGTTTTTT	CATSRGAATGSGHGELFF
NA	NA	TRBJ2-1	TRBV29-1	TGCAGCGCGGGACGGGTCCATGAGCAGTTCTTC	CSAGRVHEQFF
NA	NA	TRBJ2-1	TRBV27	TGTGCCAGCAGGATTCGGGACTTTAACAATGAGCAGTTCTTC	CASRIRDFNNEQFF
NA	TRBD2	TRBJ2-1	TRBV19	TGTGCCAGTAGTATGCCGGGACTAGCGGGGGGGGACAATGAGCAGTTCTTC	CASSMPGLAGGDNEQFF
NA	TRBD1	TRBJ1-1	TRBV4-1	TGCGCCAGCAGCCGCCGAGGACAGGGTCGAACTGAAGCTTTCTTT	CASSRRGQGRTEAFF
NA	NA	TRBJ2-2	TRBV1	TGCACCAGCAGCCCGGGGACTAGCGGGAGGGCCTTAATAAAACGGGAGCTGTTTTTT	CTSSPGTSGRALIKRELFF
NA	TRBD2	TRBJ2-3	TRBV10-2	TGCGCCACCGGGTTAGCGGGGGGAACAGATACGCAGTATTTT	CATGLAGGTDTQYF
NA	TRBD1	TRBJ1-1	TRBV19	TGTGCCAGTAGACCGAGACAGGGGGCTATGAACACTGAAGCTTTCTTT	CASRPRQGAMNTEAFF
few	TRBD2	TRBJ2-5	TRBV11-2	TGTGCCAGCAGCTTAGATATTAGTCTAGCGGGGGAGACCCAGTACTTC	CASSLDISLAGETQYF
NA	NA	TRBJ1-2	TRBV28	TGTGCCAGCAACCGCGGTCAGTCAGCCAACTTC	CASNRGQSANF
NA	TRBD2	TRBJ2-1	TRBV5-1	TGCGCCAGCAGGCCCACTAGCGGGAGAGGGGATGAGCAGTTCTTC	CASRPTSGRGDEQFF
NA	TRBD1	TRBJ1-1	TRBV4-1	TGCGCCAGCAGCCCGCGACAGGGGAACACTGAAGCTTTCTTT	CASSPRQGNTEAFF
NA	NA	TRBJ2-3	TRBV4-1	TGCGCCAGCAGCCAAGAGGGACAAAGGCGCACAGATACGCAGTATTTT	CASSQEGQRRTDTQYF
NA	TRBD1	TRBJ1-1	TRBV13	TGTGCCAGCAGCCAGTCCTACGGGACAGGGATAGGGAACACTGAAGCTTTCTTT	CASSQSYGTGIGNTEAFF
NA	NA	TRBJ1-3	TRBV28	TGTGCCAGCAGCAGCGAAATTACCTGGGAGAGCTCTGGAAACACCATATATTTT	CASSSEITWESSGNTIYF
once	TRBD2	TRBJ2-7	TRBV7-8	TGTGCCAGCAGCTTACCCGGGAGGACCACCTACGAGCAGTACTTC	CASSLPGRTTYEQYF
NA	NA	TRBJ2-1	TRBV28	TGTGCCAGCAGTCCCCAGGCGATAGCGGCTAATGAGCAGTTCTTC	CASSPQAIAANEQFF
NA	TRBD1	TRBJ2-5	TRBV18	TGTGCCAGCTCACCCAATCAGGGGGCTCAAGAGACCCAGTACTTC	CASSPNQGAQETQYF
few	NA	TRBJ2-5	TRBV11-2	TGTGCCAGCAGCCCCGTAGCGATTTATCAAGAGACCCAGTACTTC	CASSPVAIYQETQYF
NA	TRBD2	TRBJ2-1	TRBV7-2	TGTGCCAGCGGGCTAGCGGGAAGGGAAAATGAGCAGTTCTTC	CASGLAGRENEQFF
NA	TRBD1	TRBJ1-2	TRBV6-5	TGTGCCAGCACTGGGACAGGCTATGGCTACACCTTC	CASTGTGYGYTF
many	TRBD2	TRBJ2-5	TRBV2	TGTGCCAGCAGTGAAGCGGGACTAGGGCGAGAGACCCAGTACTTC	CASSEAGLGRETQYF
NA	NA	TRBJ1-1	TRBV19	TGTGCCAGTAGTACCAGGGGTAGCAATGAAGCTTTCTTT	CASSTRGSNEAFF
NA	TRBD1	TRBJ2-1	TRBV2	TGTGCCAGCAGCGACCCGACAGGGAGCTCCTACAATGAGCAGTTCTTC	CASSDPTGSSYNEQFF
NA	TRBD2	TRBJ2-7	TRBV7-2	TGTGCCAGCAGCTCCTCCGGGACTAGCGTTTTGCACGAGCAGTACTTC	CASSSSGTSVLHEQYF
few	NA	TRBJ2-3	TRBV19	TGTGCCAGTGCAGGGCGCGGGGACACAGATACGCAGTATTTT	CASAGRGDTDTQYF
NA	NA	TRBJ1-1	TRBV18	TGTGCCAGCTCACGGGGGACTGACACTGAAGCTTTCTTT	CASSRGTDTEAFF
many	NA	TRBJ2-2	TRBV11-3	TGTGCCAGCAGCTTACCGGGGGCCGGGGAGCTGTTTTTT	CASSLPGAGELFF
NA	TRBD2	TRBJ2-5	TRBV3-1/TRBV3-2	TGTGCCAGCAGCCAACATAACGCGGGAGGGAGCCAAGAGACCCAGTACTTC	CASSQHNAGGSQETQYF